The sequence of this T cell receptor (beta chain) was determined in a study of blood T cell repertoires in COVID-19. Study context: Nucleic acid was either cDNA or gDNA, and it came from T cells, B-cell-depleted T cells, or PBMCs.

Original processing methods: Amplifying reference gene primers gave estimates of nucleated cell counts. The method was immunoSEQ multiplex PCR; TCRdb's version includes in-frame clones alone and lacks a portion of them. That table furnishes V, J and clone size, whereas the DNA furnished D and trimming. The sample lists 79,000 or so clones, about nine tenths occurring once. The CDR3 has 15 amino acids. Trimming removed 8 bases at V and 4 bases at J, with 20 bases between. The germline gives CDR1 MNHNY, CDR2 SVGAGI (reference sequence). Sequencing used peripheral blood. The receptor's source is a human donor in a cohort sampled during active COVID-19. The chain is built from TRBV6-6 and TRBJ1-2, with D hard to call. CDR3 loop: CASYSGERGTYGYTF. In DNA, the CDR3 is TGTGCCAGCTATTCCGGGGAGAGAGGCACCTATGGCTACACCTTC.